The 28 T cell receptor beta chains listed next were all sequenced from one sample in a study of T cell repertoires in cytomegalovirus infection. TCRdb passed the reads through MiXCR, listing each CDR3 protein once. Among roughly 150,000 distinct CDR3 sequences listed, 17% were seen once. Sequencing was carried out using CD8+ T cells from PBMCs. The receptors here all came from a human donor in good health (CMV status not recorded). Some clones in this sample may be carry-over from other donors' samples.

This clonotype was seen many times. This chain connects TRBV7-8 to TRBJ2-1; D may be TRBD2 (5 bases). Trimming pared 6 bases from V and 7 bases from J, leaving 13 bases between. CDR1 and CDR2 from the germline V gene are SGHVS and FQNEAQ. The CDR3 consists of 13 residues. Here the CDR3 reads CASSIITGNEQFF. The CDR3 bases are TGTGCCAGCAGTATAATTACGGGGAATGAGCAGTTCTTC.

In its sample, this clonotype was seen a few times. CDR3 sequence: CASEDRSGANVLTF. CDR3 coding DNA: TGTGCCAGTGAGGACAGGTCCGGGGCCAACGTCCTGACTTTC. The rearrangement uses TRBV25-1 and TRBJ2-6; 7 bases map to TRBD1. CDR3 size: 14 residues. V was pared by 9 bases and J by 4 bases, with 6 bases of the junction left unmatched. Germline CDR1 reads MGHDK; CDR2 reads SYGVNS.

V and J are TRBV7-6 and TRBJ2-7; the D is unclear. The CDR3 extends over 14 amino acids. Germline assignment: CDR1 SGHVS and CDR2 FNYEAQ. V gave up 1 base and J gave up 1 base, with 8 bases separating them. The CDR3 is CASSLVIGSYEQYF. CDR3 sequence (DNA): TGTGCCAGCAGCTTAGTTATAGGGTCCTACGAGCAGTACTTC.

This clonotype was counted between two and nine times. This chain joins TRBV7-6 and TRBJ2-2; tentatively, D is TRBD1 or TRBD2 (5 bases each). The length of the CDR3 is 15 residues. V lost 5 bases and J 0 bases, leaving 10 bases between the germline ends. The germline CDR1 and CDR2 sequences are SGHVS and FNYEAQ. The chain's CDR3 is CASSRGPANTGELFF. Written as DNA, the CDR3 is TGTGCCAGCAGCCGGGGACCCGCGAACACCGGGGAGCTGTTTTTT.

The CDR3 region is CASGAPFGNTEAFF. In nucleotides, the CDR3 is TGTGCCAGCGGGGCCCCTTTTGGGAACACTGAAGCTTTCTTT. This chain joins TRBV28 and TRBJ1-1; possible D gene TRBD1, 5 bases. CDR1 and CDR2 from the germline V gene are MDHEN and SYDVKM. The V end was cut by 8 bases, the J end by 1 base, with 14 bases between. This CDR3 region has 14 residues.

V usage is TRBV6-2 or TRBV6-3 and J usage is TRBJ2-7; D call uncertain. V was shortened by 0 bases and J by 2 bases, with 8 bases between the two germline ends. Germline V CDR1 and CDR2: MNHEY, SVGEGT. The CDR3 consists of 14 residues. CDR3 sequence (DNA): TGTGCCAGCAGTTACTCCCACAGCCCCTACGAGCAGTACTTC. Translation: CASSYSHSPYEQYF.

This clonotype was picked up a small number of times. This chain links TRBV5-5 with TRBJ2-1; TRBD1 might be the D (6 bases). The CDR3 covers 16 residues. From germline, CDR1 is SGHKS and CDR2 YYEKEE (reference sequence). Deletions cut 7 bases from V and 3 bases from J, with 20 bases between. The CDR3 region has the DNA TGTGCCAGCCTCCGACAGGACAGCTGGGACTACAATGAGCAGTTCTTC. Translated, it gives CASLRQDSWDYNEQFF.

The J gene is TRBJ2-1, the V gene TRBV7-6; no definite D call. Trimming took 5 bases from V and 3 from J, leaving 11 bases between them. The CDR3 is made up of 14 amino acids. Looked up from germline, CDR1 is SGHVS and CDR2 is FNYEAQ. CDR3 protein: CASSPMGSYNEQFF. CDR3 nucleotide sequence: TGTGCCAGCAGCCCAATGGGCAGCTACAATGAGCAGTTCTTC.

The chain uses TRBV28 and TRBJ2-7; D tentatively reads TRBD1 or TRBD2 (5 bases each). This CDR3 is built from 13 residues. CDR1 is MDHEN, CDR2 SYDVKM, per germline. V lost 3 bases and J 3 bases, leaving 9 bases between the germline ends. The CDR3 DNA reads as TGTGCCAGCAGTTTTGGGACCGTCTACGAGCAGTACTTC. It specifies CASSFGTVYEQYF.

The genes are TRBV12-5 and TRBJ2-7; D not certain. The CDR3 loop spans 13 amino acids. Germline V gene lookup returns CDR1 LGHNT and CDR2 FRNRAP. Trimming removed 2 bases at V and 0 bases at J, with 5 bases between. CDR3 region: CASGLQVSYEQYF. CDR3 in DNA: TGTGCTAGTGGTTTGCAGGTCTCCTACGAGCAGTACTTC.

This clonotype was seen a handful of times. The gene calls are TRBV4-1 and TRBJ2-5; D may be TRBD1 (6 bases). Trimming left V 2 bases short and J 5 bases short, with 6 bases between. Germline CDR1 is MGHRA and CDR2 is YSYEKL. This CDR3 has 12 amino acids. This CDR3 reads CASSQTGETQYF. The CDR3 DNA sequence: TGCGCCAGCAGCCAAACAGGGGAGACCCAGTACTTC.

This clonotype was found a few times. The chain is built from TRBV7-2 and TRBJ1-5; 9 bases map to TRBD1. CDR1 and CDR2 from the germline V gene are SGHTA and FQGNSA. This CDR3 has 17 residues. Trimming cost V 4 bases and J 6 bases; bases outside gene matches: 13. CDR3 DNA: TGTGCCAGCAGCTCCTCCGGGACAGGGCGACGGATTCAGCCCCAGCATTTT. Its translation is CASSSSGTGRRIQPQHF.

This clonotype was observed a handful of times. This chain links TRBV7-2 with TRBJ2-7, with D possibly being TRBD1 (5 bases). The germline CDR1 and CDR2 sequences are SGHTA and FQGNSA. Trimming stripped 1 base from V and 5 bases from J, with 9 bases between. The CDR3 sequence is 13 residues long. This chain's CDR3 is CASSLEGEHEQYF. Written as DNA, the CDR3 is TGTGCCAGCAGCTTAGAAGGGGAACACGAGCAGTACTTC.

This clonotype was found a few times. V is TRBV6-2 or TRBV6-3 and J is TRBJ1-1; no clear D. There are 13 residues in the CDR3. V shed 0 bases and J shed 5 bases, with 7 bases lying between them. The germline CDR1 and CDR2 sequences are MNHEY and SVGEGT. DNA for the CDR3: TGTGCCAGCAGTTACTCTGCGGGGACTGAAGCTTTCTTT. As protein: CASSYSAGTEAFF.

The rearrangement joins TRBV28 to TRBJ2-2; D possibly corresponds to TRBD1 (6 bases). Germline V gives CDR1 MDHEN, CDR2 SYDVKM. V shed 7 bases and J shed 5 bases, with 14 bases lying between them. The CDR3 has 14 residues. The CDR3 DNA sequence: TGTGCCAGCACAGGCAGGGGTTCGACCGGGGAGCTGTTTTTT. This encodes CASTGRGSTGELFF.

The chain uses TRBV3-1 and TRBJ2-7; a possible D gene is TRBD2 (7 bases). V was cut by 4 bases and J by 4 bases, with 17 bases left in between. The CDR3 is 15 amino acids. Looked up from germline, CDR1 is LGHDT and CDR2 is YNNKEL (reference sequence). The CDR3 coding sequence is TGTGCCAGCAGCCCGGGGAGGGGGGGCCTTTACGAGCAGTACTTC. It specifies CASSPGRGGLYEQYF.

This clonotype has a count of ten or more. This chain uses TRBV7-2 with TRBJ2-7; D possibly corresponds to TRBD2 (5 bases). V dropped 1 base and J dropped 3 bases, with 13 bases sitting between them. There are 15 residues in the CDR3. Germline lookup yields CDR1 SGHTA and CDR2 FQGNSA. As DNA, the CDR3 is TGTGCCAGCAGCTTAGAACCCGGGGAACTCTACGAGCAGTACTTC. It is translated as CASSLEPGELYEQYF.

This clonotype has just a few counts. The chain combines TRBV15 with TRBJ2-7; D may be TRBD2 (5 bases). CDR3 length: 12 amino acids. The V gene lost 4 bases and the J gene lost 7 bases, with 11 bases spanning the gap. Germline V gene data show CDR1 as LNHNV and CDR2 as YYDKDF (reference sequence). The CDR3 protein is CATSNYPGEQYF. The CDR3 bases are TGTGCCACCAGCAACTACCCGGGGGAGCAGTACTTC. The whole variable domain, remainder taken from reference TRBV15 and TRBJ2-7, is DAMVIQNPRYQVTQFGKPVTLSCSQTLNHNVMYWYQQKSSQAPKLLFHYYDKDFNNEADTPDNFQSRRPNTSFCFLDIRSPGLGDTAMYLCATSNYPGEQYFGPGTRLTVT.

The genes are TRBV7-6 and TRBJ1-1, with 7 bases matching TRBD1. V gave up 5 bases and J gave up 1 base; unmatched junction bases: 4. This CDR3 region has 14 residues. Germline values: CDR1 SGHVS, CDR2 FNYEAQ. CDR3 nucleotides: TGTGCCAGCAGCCGGGGACAGACGAACACTGAAGCTTTCTTT. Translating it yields CASSRGQTNTEAFF. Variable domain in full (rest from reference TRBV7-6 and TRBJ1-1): GAGVSQSPRYKVTKRGQDVALRCDPISGHVSLYWYRQALGQGPEFLTYFNYEAQQDKSGLPNDRFSAERPEGSISTLTIQRTEQRDSAMYRCASSRGQTNTEAFFGQGTRLTVV.

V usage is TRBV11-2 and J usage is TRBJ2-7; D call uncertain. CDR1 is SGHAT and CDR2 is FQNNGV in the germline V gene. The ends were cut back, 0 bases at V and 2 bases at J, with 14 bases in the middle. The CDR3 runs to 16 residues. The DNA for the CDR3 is TGTGCCAGCAGCTTAGAGGAATACCTCGCTACCTACGAGCAGTACTTC. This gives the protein CASSLEEYLATYEQYF.

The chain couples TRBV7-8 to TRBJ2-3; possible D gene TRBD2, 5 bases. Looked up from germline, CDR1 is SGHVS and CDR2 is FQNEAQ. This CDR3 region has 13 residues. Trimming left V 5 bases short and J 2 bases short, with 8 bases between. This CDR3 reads CASSKRATDTQYF. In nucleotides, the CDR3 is TGTGCCAGCAGCAAGAGGGCCACAGATACGCAGTATTTT.

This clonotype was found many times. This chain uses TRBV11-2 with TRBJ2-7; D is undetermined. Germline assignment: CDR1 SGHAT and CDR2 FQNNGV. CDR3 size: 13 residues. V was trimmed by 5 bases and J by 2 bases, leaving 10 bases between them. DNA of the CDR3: TGTGCCAGCAGCCCCAGCTTGGCCTACGAGCAGTACTTC. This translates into CASSPSLAYEQYF.

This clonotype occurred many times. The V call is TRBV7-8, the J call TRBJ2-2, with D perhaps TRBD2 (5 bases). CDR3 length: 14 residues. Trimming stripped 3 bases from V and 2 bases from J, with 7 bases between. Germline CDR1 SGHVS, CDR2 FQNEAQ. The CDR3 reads CASSLRVNTGELFF. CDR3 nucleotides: TGTGCCAGCAGCTTGAGGGTCAACACCGGGGAGCTGTTTTTT.

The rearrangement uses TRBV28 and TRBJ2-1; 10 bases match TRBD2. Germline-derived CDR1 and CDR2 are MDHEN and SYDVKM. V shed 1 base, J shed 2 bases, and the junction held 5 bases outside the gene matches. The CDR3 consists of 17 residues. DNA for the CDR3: TGTGCCAGCAGTTTATCCCCTAGCGGGAGTACCTACAATGAGCAGTTCTTC. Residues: CASSLSPSGSTYNEQFF.

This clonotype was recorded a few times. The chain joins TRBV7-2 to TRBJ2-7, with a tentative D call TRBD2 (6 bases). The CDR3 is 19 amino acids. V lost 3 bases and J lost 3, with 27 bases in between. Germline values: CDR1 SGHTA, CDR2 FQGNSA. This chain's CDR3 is CASSLSVRVGGGPHYEQYF. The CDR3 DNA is TGTGCCAGCAGCTTGTCTGTCAGGGTGGGGGGAGGCCCCCACTACGAGCAGTACTTC.

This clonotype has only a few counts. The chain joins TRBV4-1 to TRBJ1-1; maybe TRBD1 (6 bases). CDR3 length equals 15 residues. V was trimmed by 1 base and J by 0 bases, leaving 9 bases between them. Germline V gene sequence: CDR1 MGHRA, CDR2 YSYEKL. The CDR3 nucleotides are TGCGCCAGCAGCCAAGGAGGGACATTGAACACTGAAGCTTTCTTT. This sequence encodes CASSQGGTLNTEAFF.

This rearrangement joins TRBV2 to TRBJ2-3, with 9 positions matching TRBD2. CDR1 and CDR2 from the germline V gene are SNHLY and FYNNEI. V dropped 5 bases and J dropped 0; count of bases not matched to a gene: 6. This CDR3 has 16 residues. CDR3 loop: CASSRERGDSTDTQYF. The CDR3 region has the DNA TGTGCCAGCAGTCGTGAGCGGGGGGATAGCACAGATACGCAGTATTTT.

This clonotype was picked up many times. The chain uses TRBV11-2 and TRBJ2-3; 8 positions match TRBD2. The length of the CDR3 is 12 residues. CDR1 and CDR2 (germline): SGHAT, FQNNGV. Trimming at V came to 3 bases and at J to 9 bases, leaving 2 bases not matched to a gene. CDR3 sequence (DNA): TGTGCCAGCAGCTTCCGGGAGGGGACGCAGTATTTT. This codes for CASSFREGTQYF.